Listed below are T cell receptor beta chains from one sample, sequenced in a study of blood T cell repertoires in COVID-19. Profiled with immunoSEQ multiplex PCR; TCRdb holds only in-frame clones, not every one. Here the sample spans approximately 110,000 clones, around four fifths being singletons. Input material: peripheral blood. These receptors originate from a woman in her 70s with acute or convalescent COVID-19. Both conserved end residues are part of each CDR3. A D gene is named only where the DNA matches it firmly. The size entry is marked missing in some rows and otherwise reads once, few, many or a size class.

j_call | v_call | d_call | clone_size | cdr3_nt | cdr3_aa
TRBJ2-1 | TRBV7-2 | . | . | TGTGCCAGCAGCTTTACATCCGGGGATCGGGAGCAGTTCTTC | CASSFTSGDREQFF
TRBJ1-3 | TRBV2 | . | few | TGTGCCAGCAGTGAAATCCGCGGGAACACCATATATTTT | CASSEIRGNTIYF
TRBJ1-1 | TRBV5-1 | . | . | TGCGCCAGCAGCTTGGAACTTCGAACCTCTTTCGGCACTGAAGCTTTCTTT | CASSLELRTSFGTEAFF
TRBJ1-5 | TRBV7-9 | . | . | TGTGCCAGCCGCACAGGGAGCGAACAGCCCCAGCATTTT | CASRTGSEQPQHF
TRBJ1-1 | TRBV19 | . | . | TGTGCCAGTTCCCTCAAGAGGGACACTGAAGCTTTCTTT | CASSLKRDTEAFF
TRBJ1-2 | TRBV21-1 | . | . | TGTGCCAGCTTCCCCCCCGGACAGGGGGCTGCGAACACCTTC | CASFPPGQGAANTF
TRBJ2-7 | TRBV5-1 | . | . | TGCGCCAGCAGCTTGGATGTGGGCCCGCTCGAGCAGTACTTC | CASSLDVGPLEQYF
TRBJ2-1 | TRBV6-5 | TRBD1 | . | TGTGCCAGCAGTTATTACAGGGGCGGTGAGCAGTTCTTC | CASSYYRGGEQFF
TRBJ1-3 | TRBV11-2 | . | few | TGTGCCAGCAGCGCAACAGAAGGAAACACCATATATTTT | CASSATEGNTIYF
TRBJ1-6 | TRBV19 | TRBD1 | . | TGTGCCAGTAGTACGGGACAGCTCACTAGGATTAATTCACCCCTCCACTTT | CASSTGQLTRINSPLHF
TRBJ1-1 | TRBV7-9 | . | few | TGTGCCAGCAGCTTAGCCCAGGAGAACACTGAAGCTTTCTTT | CASSLAQENTEAFF
TRBJ2-5 | TRBV7-6 | TRBD2 | . | TGTGCCAGCAGCTTCCTAGGGACTAGCGGGGGTGAGACCCAGTACTTC | CASSFLGTSGGETQYF
TRBJ2-7 | TRBV5-6 | TRBD1 | . | TGTGCCAGCAGCTTATCTGGGACAGGGGGCTACGAGCAGTACTTC | CASSLSGTGGYEQYF
TRBJ2-7 | TRBV30 | TRBD2 | . | TGTGCCTGGAACGGACTAGCGGGGTACGAGCAGTACTTC | CAWNGLAGYEQYF
TRBJ1-2 | TRBV6-5 | TRBD1 | few | TGTGCCAGCAAGGGGGACAGAAGGAACTATGGCTACACCTTC | CASKGDRRNYGYTF
TRBJ1-2 | TRBV10-1 | TRBD1 | . | TGCGCCAGCAAGGCCTCGGACAGGGGAAGCTATGGCTACACCTTC | CASKASDRGSYGYTF
TRBJ1-1 | TRBV11-2 | . | . | TGTGCCAGCAGCGGGTCGGGGAGGACTGAAGCTTTCTTT | CASSGSGRTEAFF
TRBJ2-1 | TRBV2 | . | . | TGTGCCAGCAGTGCTCAAGGCGGGGGCGAGCAGTTCTTC | CASSAQGGGEQFF
TRBJ1-4 | TRBV4-1 | . | . | TGCGCCAGCAGCCAAGGTTGGGGGCGGGATGAAAAACTGTTTTTT | CASSQGWGRDEKLFF
TRBJ2-7 | TRBV29-1 | . | . | TGCAGCGTTGATGCAGGGGTTTTCTCCTACGAGCAGTACTTC | CSVDAGVFSYEQYF
TRBJ1-1 | TRBV12-3/TRBV12-4 | TRBD1 | . | TGTGCCAGCAGCCAGGGGGCGAACACTGAAGCTTTCTTT | CASSQGANTEAFF
TRBJ1-1 | TRBV19 | . | . | TGTGCCAGTAGTATAGTCGTAGGACAGAACACTGAAGCTTTCTTT | CASSIVVGQNTEAFF
TRBJ2-3 | TRBV11-2 | . | . | TGTGCCAGCAGCTTAGATCGAGATACGCAGTATTTT | CASSLDRDTQYF
TRBJ2-7 | TRBV11-3 | . | . | TGTGCCAGCAGCTCCTTCGGGGATCCCTACGAGCAGTACTTC | CASSSFGDPYEQYF
TRBJ2-2 | TRBV9 | TRBD2 | . | TGTGCCAGCAGCGTCGGGGGGGCCGCCGGGGAGCTGTTTTTT | CASSVGGAAGELFF
TRBJ1-5 | TRBV6-5 | TRBD1 | . | TGTGCCAGCAGTCGGACAGGGAATCAGCCCCAGCATTTT | CASSRTGNQPQHF
TRBJ2-1 | TRBV5-1 | TRBD2 | . | TGCGCCAGCAGCCCCCGGACTAGCGGAGGAAACAATGAGCAGTTCTTC | CASSPRTSGGNNEQFF
TRBJ2-5 | TRBV10-1 | TRBD2 | . | TGCGCCAGCAGTCCTGGACTAGCGGGAAGTTACCAAGAGACCCAGTACTTC | CASSPGLAGSYQETQYF
TRBJ2-3 | TRBV6-5 | . | . | TGTGCCAGCACGGCTTCCGGGACTAGCACAGATACGCAGTATTTT | CASTASGTSTDTQYF
TRBJ2-5 | TRBV7-6 | . | . | TGTGCCAGCAGCCTTCAAGAGACCCAGTACTTC | CASSLQETQYF
TRBJ1-2 | TRBV2 | . | . | TGTGCCAGCAGTGAATCCCGGGACTATGGCTACACCTTC | CASSESRDYGYTF
TRBJ1-6 | TRBV6-5 | TRBD1 | . | TGTGCCAGCAGTTCGGGACAGGGGGCAAATTCACCCCTCCACTTT | CASSSGQGANSPLHF
TRBJ1-4 | TRBV25-1 | . | . | TGTGCCAGCAGTGAAAGCCACAGGACGAATGAAAAACTGTTTTTT | CASSESHRTNEKLFF
TRBJ2-1 | TRBV5-1 | TRBD1 | . | TGCGCCAGCAGCAGGGGACAGACCAGCTCCTACAATGAGCAGTTCTTC | CASSRGQTSSYNEQFF
TRBJ1-2 | TRBV7-9 | . | . | TGTGCCAGCAGCTCTACCCTAAGGACAGCCTATGGCTACACCTTC | CASSSTLRTAYGYTF
TRBJ2-1 | TRBV2 | TRBD1 | . | TGTGCCAGCAGGTCACAGGGGAATGAGCAGTTCTTC | CASRSQGNEQFF
TRBJ1-1 | TRBV18 | . | . | TGTGCCAGCTCACCATCCGGGGGTTACACTGAAGCTTTCTTT | CASSPSGGYTEAFF
TRBJ1-6 | TRBV28 | . | . | TGTGCCAGCAGTTCCCTAGGGGGAGCCTATAATTCACCCCTCCACTTT | CASSSLGGAYNSPLHF
TRBJ1-2 | TRBV28 | . | . | TGTGCCAGCAGTCTCGGGCAGCGGGCCCATGGCTACACCTTC | CASSLGQRAHGYTF
TRBJ2-7 | TRBV6-1 | . | . | TGTGCCAGCAGTGTCCAAGCGGCCGCATCCTACTCCGAGCAGTACTTC | CASSVQAAASYSEQYF
TRBJ1-4 | TRBV6-6 | TRBD1 | . | TGTGCCAGCAGTTCGCCAGGGGGCGCAAGAAAAAAACTGTTTTTT | CASSSPGGARKKLFF
TRBJ2-1 | TRBV18 | . | . | TGTGCCAGCTCGGTAGGACTCGACAATGAGCAGTTCTTC | CASSVGLDNEQFF
TRBJ1-1 | TRBV18 | . | . | TGTGCCAGCTCATTTGGGAGGGGCGGCCGGCGTGCTTTCTTT | CASSFGRGGRRAFF
TRBJ2-1 | TRBV4-1 | TRBD2 | . | TGCGCCGGACCGCGGGGGTACAATGAGCAGTTCTTC | CAGPRGYNEQFF
TRBJ2-1 | TRBV5-5 | . | . | TGTGCCAGCAGCTTGGACTCGGACATGTACAATGAGCAGTTCTTC | CASSLDSDMYNEQFF
TRBJ1-1 | TRBV30 | TRBD1 | . | TGTGCCTGCAGGGGGTTCACTGAAGCTTTCTTT | CACRGFTEAFF